This T cell receptor (beta chain) was sequenced in a study of Ad26.COV2.S vaccination and SARS-CoV-2 variants. CDR1 is SGHTS, CDR2 YDEGEE, per germline. The CDR3 is 15 residues long. Trimming cost V 0 bases and J 3 bases, with 12 bases left between them. Study-wide findings and caveats: Measurement of non-spike TCR breadth gave similar results in vaccine and placebo recipients. Reports say spike-specific CD8+ and CD4+ T cell responses covered substantial breadth after vaccination. Vaccine recipients had higher spike-specific TCR breadth than placebo recipients.

The assay was immunoSEQ multiplex PCR, and TCRdb's table has in-frame clones only and misses some. The sample carries approximately 400,000 clones, 92% recorded once. Comments on this clone: No antigen is known for it.

The V call is TRBV5-8, the J call TRBJ1-1; a possible D gene is TRBD1 (5 bases). The starting material was peripheral blood, obtained after recovery from COVID-19. This receptor was identified in a human donor who had recovered from COVID-19. The CDR3 DNA reads TGTGCCAGCAGCTTGGACGGGGAAGGGGACACTGAAGCTTTCTTT. Encoded protein: CASSLDGEGDTEAFF.